The T cell receptor (beta chain) described here comes from a study of blood T cell repertoires in COVID-19. Germline assignment: CDR1 WSHSY and CDR2 SAAADI. The V end was cut by 6 bases, the J end by 0 bases, with 10 bases between. The CDR3 has 14 amino acids. This clone occurred once. Libraries were prepared by immunoSEQ multiplex PCR; TCRdb keeps only in-frame clonotypes and omits some of them. The data hold a few hundred thousand clones, with 70% to 90% observed a single time. Sequences were obtained from peripheral blood. The TCR was taken from a woman aged 50 to 65 with acute or convalescent COVID-19. The genes are TRBV10-2 and TRBJ2-3; possible D gene TRBD1, 6 bases. CDR3 amino acids: CASRLDRSTDTQYF. The CDR3 DNA follows: TGCGCCAGCAGACTGGACAGAAGCACAGATACGCAGTATTTT.